The TCR beta chain under discussion was sequenced for a study of response to subunit inactivated influenza vaccine (dated by TCRdb to 2016 to 2018). Concerning the study at large: Deep quantitative T cell receptor repertoire profiling was used in the study to track responses to a trivalent subunit inactivated influenza vaccine. Overall study outcomes, separate from this receptor: The authors proposed that each seasonal influenza vaccination may bring in only a limited number of new T cells.

The sample holds a few counts of this clonotype. Its target antigen remains unknown. No much larger clone is present one base from it, and per-base qualities are unavailable. Receptor amplification or capture employed RT-PCR. This sample was sequenced with an Illumina HiSeq 2500. TCRdb reanalyzed the raw reads on its own, using fastp at Q25 for trimming and MiXCR for clone calling, and kept in-frame beta chains. For every CDR3 protein sequence, its rows merge into one entry that carries the most common genes and DNA. The sample table shows 630,000 or so distinct CDR3 sequences, and 15% to 18% are seen once. Of the sample, more than 9% is held by the ten largest clones. There are 18 amino acids in the CDR3, from cysteine to phenylalanine inclusive. Only the CDR3 part of the read is kept: 54 bases, read in frame from the first base.

The rearranged segments are TRBV12-2 and TRBJ2-7; the table's D call of TRBD1 was not tested on the DNA. TRBV12-2 is annotated as a pseudogene. This TCR was sampled from a man aged 50-59 years who received an inactivated influenza vaccine. Donor details come from another sample of the same person, matched by shared clones. The source was PBMCs from blood, collected roughly 13 days after vaccination. The sequenced DNA is TGTGCAAGTCGCTTAGGCGGGACAGGGGTTCGCTTCTTCGCCGAGCAGTACTTC. Translated, this is CASRLGGTGVRFFAEQYF.